The 19 T cell receptor beta chains given below trace back to one sample, sequenced in a study of cytomegalovirus exposure and HLA in healthy donors. The PCR ran on 60 Vbeta and 13 Jbeta primers. The table came from immunoSEQ multiplex PCR; TCRdb's copy has only in-frame clones and leaves some out. The table records more than 90,000 clones, approximately 69% of them present only once. Sample: PBMCs. The receptors originated from a woman in her forties or fifties in good health and CMV-seropositive.

Points on this clone: The sample holds other DNA sequences that translate to the same CDR3. The genes are TRBV30 and TRBJ1-1; D may be TRBD1 (6 bases). The CDR3 covers 13 residues. The germline V and J ends were trimmed by 1 base and 0 bases, with 6 bases remaining between them. Per the germline V gene, CDR1 is GTSNPN and CDR2 is SVGIG (reference sequence). The CDR3 is CAWSGQVNTEAFF. The CDR3 DNA reads TGTGCCTGGAGTGGACAGGTGAACACTGAAGCTTTCTTT.

The chain uses TRBV19 and TRBJ1-2, with unresolved D. The germline V gene encodes CDR1 LNHDA and CDR2 SQIVND (reference sequence). Trimming pared 4 bases from V and 4 bases from J, leaving 7 bases between. The CDR3 spans 12 residues. CDR3 nucleotides: TGTGCCAGTAGTAGAGACGTCTATGGCTACACCTTC. Its translation is CASSRDVYGYTF.

The chain joins TRBV7-9 to TRBJ1-1; 8 bases line up with TRBD1. V was clipped by 7 bases and J by 11 bases; unmatched bases: 21. The V gene's germline CDR1 is SEHNR and CDR2 FQNEAQ (reference sequence). There are 16 residues in the CDR3. This CDR3 is CASNNSGGRGRVGAFF. The DNA of the CDR3 is TGTGCCAGCAACAACTCAGGGGGCAGGGGGCGCGTGGGGGCTTTCTTT.

The rearrangement links TRBV5-1 to TRBJ2-7; D call uncertain. The V gene's germline CDR1 is SGHRS and CDR2 YFSETQ. V gave up 0 bases and J gave up 7 bases, with 11 bases separating them. This CDR3 has 13 amino acids. CDR3 sequence (DNA): TGCGCCAGCAGCTTGGTTACAGCCCAGGAGCAGTACTTC. As protein: CASSLVTAQEQYF. Filled out from reference TRBV5-1 and TRBJ2-7, the complete variable domain reads KAGVTQTPRYLIKTRGQQVTLSCSPISGHRSVSWYQQTPGQGLQFLFEYFSETQRNKGNFPGRFSGRQFSNSRSEMNVSTLELGDSALYLCASSLVTAQEQYFGPGTRLTVT.

This clone was recorded only once. Other DNA sequences in the same sample also yield this CDR3. This rearrangement joins TRBV30 to TRBJ2-7; 10 positions match TRBD1. The trim removed 6 bases at V and 4 bases at J, leaving 3 bases unmatched. The germline V gene encodes CDR1 GTSNPN and CDR2 SVGIG (reference sequence). The CDR3 runs 12 residues. The CDR3 here is CACRDRGYEQYF. The CDR3, as DNA: TGTGCCTGCCGGGACAGGGGTTACGAGCAGTACTTC.

The chain employs TRBV28 and TRBJ1-5, with D unresolved. Trimming pared 3 bases from V and 4 bases from J, leaving 10 bases between. There are 14 residues in the CDR3. Germline CDR1 is MDHEN and CDR2 is SYDVKM. CDR3: CASSFSSRNQPQHF. The CDR3 nucleotides are TGTGCCAGCAGTTTTTCTTCCAGGAATCAGCCCCAGCATTTT.

V is TRBV5-1 and J is TRBJ1-1, with D perhaps TRBD1 (6 bases). Germline values: CDR1 SGHRS, CDR2 YFSETQ. Trimming stripped 4 bases from V and 3 bases from J, with 13 bases between. The CDR3 length is 14 residues. CDR3 sequence reads: CASSLAPGDTEAFF. CDR3 bases: TGCGCCAGCAGCCTCGCCCCAGGGGACACTGAAGCTTTCTTT.

J is TRBJ1-5 and V is TRBV2; perhaps TRBD1 as D (5 bases). Trimming took 5 bases from V and 3 from J, leaving 11 bases between them. This CDR3 spans 14 amino acids. Germline V gene lookup returns CDR1 SNHLY and CDR2 FYNNEI. The CDR3 protein is CASSYDRSNQPQHF. CDR3 sequence (DNA): TGTGCCAGCAGTTATGACAGATCCAATCAGCCCCAGCATTTT.

The chain carries TRBV28 and TRBJ2-7, with D tentatively TRBD1 (7 bases). Trimming removed 7 bases at V and 7 bases at J, with 23 bases between. CDR3 length: 15 amino acids. The germline CDR1 and CDR2 sequences are MDHEN and SYDVKM. The CDR3 region has the DNA TGTGCCAGCATCCCAGGGGGGTCGTCTGGATTGGAGCAGTACTTC. Translation: CASIPGGSSGLEQYF.

The chain recombines TRBV1 with TRBJ2-5; the tabulated D call, TRBD2, remains unverified against the DNA. TRBV1 constitutes a pseudogene. The CDR3 runs 11 residues. CDR3 DNA: TGCACCAGCAGCCTACAAGAGACCCAGTACTTC. This codes for CTSSLQETQYF.

The chain joins TRBV6-5 to TRBJ1-1; TRBD1 might be the D (5 bases). This CDR3 has 15 amino acids. Deletions cut 0 bases from V and 11 bases from J, with 19 bases between. Germline V gene lookup returns CDR1 MNHEY and CDR2 SVGAGI. The CDR3 DNA reads TGTGCCAGCAGTTACTCGAACGGAGGGGAAGAGTCGGCTTTCTTT. Residues: CASSYSNGGEESAFF.

The V and J genes are TRBV27 and TRBJ1-1; possibly TRBD1 for D (6 bases). This CDR3 spans 14 amino acids. The V and J ends lost 5 bases and 3 bases respectively, with 13 bases between them. The germline V gene encodes CDR1 MNHEY and CDR2 SMNVEV (reference sequence). The CDR3 nucleotides are TGTGCCAGCAGTCGACAGGCGATAGACACTGAAGCTTTCTTT. As protein: CASSRQAIDTEAFF.

This clone was seen once. This chain links TRBV7-9 with TRBJ1-2, with D possibly matching TRBD1 (6 bases). V was trimmed by 5 bases and J by 2 bases, leaving 9 bases between them. This CDR3 spans 13 amino acids. The germline V gene encodes CDR1 SEHNR and CDR2 FQNEAQ (reference sequence). CDR3 residues: CASSETGNYGYTF. The CDR3 nucleotides are TGTGCCAGCAGCGAAACAGGGAACTATGGCTACACCTTC.

The chain combines TRBV19 with TRBJ2-7, with D maybe TRBD2 (6 bases). Trimming cost V 1 base and J 2 bases, with 6 bases left between them. From germline, CDR1 is LNHDA and CDR2 SQIVND (reference sequence). The CDR3 runs 13 residues. Here the CDR3 reads CASSIGGAYEQYF. The CDR3 bases are TGTGCCAGTAGTATAGGCGGGGCCTACGAGCAGTACTTC.

This chain uses TRBV19 with TRBJ1-2, with D possibly being TRBD1 (5 bases). The germline V gene encodes CDR1 LNHDA and CDR2 SQIVND (reference sequence). The CDR3 totals 12 residues. The CDR3 loop is CARPGGDYGYTF. The DNA of the CDR3 is TGTGCGCGACCGGGGGGGGACTATGGCTACACCTTC.

This clone occurred a few times. V usage is TRBV20-1 and J usage is TRBJ1-2; 7 nucleotides agree with TRBD1. The germline CDR1 and CDR2 sequences are DFQATT and SNEGSKA (reference sequence). J gave up 5 bases and V 6 bases, and 3 bases lay outside the gene matches. This CDR3 has 11 amino acids. DNA for the CDR3: TGCAGTGCCGACAGGGAATATGGCTACACCTTC. Protein: CSADREYGYTF.

The gene calls are TRBV5-1 and TRBJ2-7; D not resolved. This CDR3 region has 13 residues. From germline, CDR1 is SGHRS and CDR2 YFSETQ. V lost 0 bases to trimming and J lost 4 bases, with 8 bases between them. The CDR3 region is CASSLGLPYEQYF. The CDR3 region has the DNA TGCGCCAGCAGCTTGGGCCTACCTTACGAGCAGTACTTC.

The chain employs TRBV6-1 and TRBJ2-7; 9 nucleotides agree with TRBD1. V lost 6 bases, J lost 2 bases, and 8 bases stayed unmatched. Germline CDR1 is MNHNS and CDR2 is SASEGT. The CDR3 loop spans 15 amino acids. The CDR3 loop is CASRGYRGPAYEQYF. Written as DNA, the CDR3 is TGTGCCAGCAGGGGGTACAGGGGGCCCGCCTACGAGCAGTACTTC.

V is TRBV18 and J is TRBJ2-7, with TRBD1 identical over 9 bases. Germline V CDR1 and CDR2: KGHSH, LQKENI. This CDR3 is 11 amino acids long. Trimming at V came to 5 bases and at J to 11 bases, leaving 4 bases not matched to a gene. In DNA form, the CDR3 reads TGTGCCAGCTCAGACCGGGACAGGGAGTACTTC. As protein: CASSDRDREYF. The full variable domain, with the rest looked up from reference TRBV18 and TRBJ2-7, is NAGVMQNPRHLVRRRGQEARLRCSPMKGHSHVYWYRQLPEEGLKFMVYLQKENIIDESGMPKERFSAEFPKEGPSILRIQQVVRGDSAAYFCASSDRDREYFGPGTRLTVT.